The clone carrying this T cell receptor beta chain was recorded many times. The CDR3 is 11 amino acids. Trimming removed 4 bases from V and 15 bases from J, with 10 bases in between. TCRdb redid the calling of the 5' RACE reads with MiXCR, one entry per CDR3 protein. The sample holds approximately 700,000 distinct CDR3 sequences; around 6.1% are singletons and the top ten take around 2%. The data originate from a study of identical twins. Sequencing was done on a sample of naive T cells sorted from blood. The chain uses TRBV12-3 or TRBV12-4 and TRBJ1-6; the D is unclear. The clonotype originates from a man aged 18 to 35 in good health. The CDR3: CASSSRSNLHF. The CDR3, as DNA: TGTGCCAGCAGTTCCAGGTCTAACCTCCACTTT.